The T cell receptor (beta chain) described here comes from a study of blood T cell repertoires in COVID-19. At the level of the study: From the United States, Italy and Spain came samples of acute and convalescent COVID-19. T cells, B-cell-depleted T cells, or PBMCs supplied cDNA or gDNA.

Germline lookup yields CDR1 GTSNPN and CDR2 SVGIG (reference sequence). Losses at the gene ends were 3 bases for V and 5 bases for J; bases not matched to a gene: 3. The CDR3 covers 12 residues. Original data processing: Estimated nucleated cell counts came from reference gene primer amplification. Generated by immunoSEQ multiplex PCR, the TCRdb table keeps only in-frame clones and is missing some. The V and J calls and clone size come from that table; D and trimming were worked out from the DNA. The table records roughly 200,000 clones, around four fifths of them present only once. The chain uses TRBV30 and TRBJ2-5; 7 nucleotides agree with TRBD2. This receptor was obtained from a man in his 70s with active or convalescent COVID-19. Input material: peripheral blood. The CDR3 nucleotides are TGTGCCTGGAGCAAGGGAGGGGAGACCCAGTACTTC. The encoded protein is CAWSKGGETQYF.